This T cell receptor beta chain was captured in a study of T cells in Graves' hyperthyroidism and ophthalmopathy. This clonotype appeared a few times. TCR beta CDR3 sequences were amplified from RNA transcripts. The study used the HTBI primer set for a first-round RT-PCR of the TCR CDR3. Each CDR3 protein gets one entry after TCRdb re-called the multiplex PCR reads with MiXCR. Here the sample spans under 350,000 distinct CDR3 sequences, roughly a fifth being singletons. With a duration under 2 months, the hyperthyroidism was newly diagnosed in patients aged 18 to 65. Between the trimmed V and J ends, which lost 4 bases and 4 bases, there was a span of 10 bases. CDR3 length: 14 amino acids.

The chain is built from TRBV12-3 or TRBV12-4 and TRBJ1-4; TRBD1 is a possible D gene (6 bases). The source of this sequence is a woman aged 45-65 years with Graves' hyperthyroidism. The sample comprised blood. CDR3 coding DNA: TGTGCCAGCAGTTATGGGGGCCTTAATGAAAAACTGTTTTTT. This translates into CASSYGGLNEKLFF.